What follows are 12 T cell receptor beta chains derived from one specimen sequenced in a study of blood T cell repertoires in COVID-19. Using immunoSEQ multiplex PCR, the repertoire was profiled, and TCRdb retains in-frame clones only, with some absent. The data show 200,000 to 300,000 clones, with 75% to 90% seen just once and 8.6% held by the top ten. The sequencing sample was made of peripheral blood. The receptor set was obtained from a human donor in a cohort sampled during active COVID-19.

The chain couples TRBV6-2 or TRBV6-3 to TRBJ1-6; D is undetermined. The CDR3 runs to 13 residues. The germline gives CDR1 MNHEY, CDR2 SVGEGT. V lost 5 bases, J lost 6 bases, and 8 bases lay in between. The CDR3 DNA follows: TGTGCCAGCAGTGATTTCGGTAATTCACCCCTCCACTTT. It is translated as CASSDFGNSPLHF.

In the case of this clone: Other DNA variants within this sample encode the same CDR3. The V and J genes are TRBV7-2 and TRBJ2-5; 10 bases agree with TRBD1. Germline CDR1 is SGHTA and CDR2 is FQGNSA. The V and J ends lost 3 bases and 1 base, in that order; junction bases with no gene match: 2. CDR3 length: 15 amino acids. The CDR3, as DNA: TGTGCCAGCAGCTTCGACAGGGGGCGCCAAGAGACCCAGTACTTC. Protein product: CASSFDRGRQETQYF.

The rearrangement uses TRBV4-1 and TRBJ2-7, with D possibly being TRBD1 (6 bases). Trimming cost V 1 base and J 0 bases, with 13 bases left between them. Germline CDR1 is MGHRA and CDR2 is YSYEKL. The CDR3 runs 16 residues. As DNA, the CDR3 is TGCGCCAGCAGCCAAGGAGGGGGAGTTAGCTCCTACGAGCAGTACTTC. Translation gives CASSQGGGVSSYEQYF.

The chain carries TRBV24-1 and TRBJ1-2; D is uncertain. V was pared by 3 bases and J by 1 base, with 8 bases between. CDR1 and CDR2 (germline): KGHDR, SFDVKD. The CDR3 length is 14 residues. The CDR3, as DNA: TGTGCCACCAGTGATGGCACAGTTAACTATGGCTACACCTTC. The encoded protein is CATSDGTVNYGYTF.

The chain carries TRBV29-1 and TRBJ2-1; 10 nucleotides match TRBD2. Per the germline V gene, CDR1 is SQVTM and CDR2 is ANQGSEA. This CDR3 has 18 amino acids. V lost 1 base, J lost 7 bases, and 16 bases stayed unmatched. DNA for the CDR3: TGCAGCGTTGAAGGAAGAGCTAGCGGGAGTCCCACTTGGAATGAGCAGTTCTTC. It encodes CSVEGRASGSPTWNEQFF.

The rearrangement joins TRBV3-1 (or the pseudogene TRBV3-2) to TRBJ1-2; 8 nucleotides agree with TRBD1. Germline CDR1 is LGHDT and CDR2 is YNNKEL (reference sequence). J lost 8 bases, V lost 1 base, and 6 bases had no gene match. The CDR3 sequence is 14 residues long. CDR3 DNA: TGTGCCAGCAGCCAAGGCAGGGGGCGAGCCGGCTACACCTTC. Its translation: CASSQGRGRAGYTF.

The V gene is TRBV11-2, the J gene TRBJ2-1; D uncertain. The CDR3 is made up of 12 amino acids. V lost 5 bases to trimming and J lost 15 bases, with 17 bases between them. Germline V gene data show CDR1 as SGHAT and CDR2 as FQNNGV. CDR3 nucleotides: TGTGCCAGCAGCCCCCTCGGCGTTACGGGGTTCTTC. Its protein is CASSPLGVTGFF.

The chain employs TRBV6-5 and TRBJ1-4; D remains unclear. Trimming left V 0 bases short and J 7 bases short, with 9 bases between. Germline-derived CDR1 and CDR2 are MNHEY and SVGAGI. The CDR3 has 14 amino acids. This chain's CDR3 is CASSYSHFSEKLFF. In DNA, the CDR3 is TGTGCCAGCAGTTACTCCCACTTTTCTGAAAAACTGTTTTTT.

This clone is a singleton in its sample. The rearrangement joins TRBV6-5 to TRBJ2-5; D remains unclear. Germline CDR1 and CDR2: MNHEY and SVGAGI. The CDR3 extends over 12 amino acids. Trimming cost V 4 bases and J 7 bases, with 10 bases left between them. The chain's CDR3 is CASSSPGGTQYF. CDR3 DNA sequence: TGTGCCAGCAGTTCCCCCGGTGGGACCCAGTACTTC.

This clone was seen a single time. The chain couples TRBV11-2 to TRBJ2-6, with a possible D match to TRBD1 (5 bases). The CDR3 runs 16 residues. In germline, CDR1 is SGHAT, CDR2 FQNNGV. V was shortened by 6 bases and J by 0 bases, with 12 bases between the two germline ends. The CDR3 sequence is CASSKGWGSGANVLTF. The CDR3 DNA reads as TGTGCCAGCAGTAAGGGGTGGGGCTCTGGGGCCAACGTCCTGACTTTC.

The rearrangement joins TRBV7-6 to TRBJ2-7; 11 bases are a match to TRBD2. Germline assignment: CDR1 SGHVS and CDR2 FNYEAQ. The junction had 8 bases not matched to a gene; V was cut back by 5 bases and J by 2 bases. The CDR3 contains 16 residues. The CDR3 loop reads CASSPYGTSGAYEQYF. The CDR3 coding sequence is TGTGCCAGCAGCCCCTACGGGACTAGCGGCGCCTACGAGCAGTACTTC.

The chain uses TRBV9 and TRBJ2-5, with D maybe TRBD2 (6 bases). The germline gives CDR1 SGDLS, CDR2 YYNGEE. With 4 bases removed from V and 1 base from J, the gap between germline ends came to 11 bases. CDR3 size: 14 residues. CDR3 region: CASSTRLGQETQYF. The CDR3 DNA reads TGTGCCAGCAGCACCCGACTAGGCCAAGAGACCCAGTACTTC.